Each of the 18 T cell receptor beta chains below was sequenced from the same sample in a study of T-cell reconstitution after alpha-beta-depleted transplantation in children. Preparing the TCRbeta library involved the use of unique molecular identifiers. TCRdb passed the PCR reads through MiXCR, listing each CDR3 protein once. The data contain about 610,000 distinct CDR3 sequences, roughly a tenth of them singletons. This specimen was PBMCs from the stem cell graft donor, taken from the stem cell graft. The receptors were gathered from a human donor who donated a stem cell graft to a child with acute myeloid leukemia.

This clonotype was observed a few times. The V and J genes are TRBV15 and TRBJ2-1; 7 bases agree with TRBD2. This CDR3 contains 14 residues. V lost 4 bases to trimming and J lost 6 bases; unmatched junction nucleotides: 6. CDR1 is LNHNV and CDR2 is YYDKDF in the germline V gene (reference sequence). CDR3 in DNA: TGTGCCACCAGCATCCCCGGGACTACCAATGAGCAGTTCTTC. The encoded protein is CATSIPGTTNEQFF.

The sample holds many counts of this clonotype. The chain has TRBV2 and TRBJ2-3; 7 bases fit TRBD1. The CDR3 is made up of 15 amino acids. The junction had 4 bases not matched to a gene; V was cut back by 2 bases and J by 2 bases. CDR1 and CDR2 (germline): SNHLY, FYNNEI. In DNA form, the CDR3 reads TGTGCCAGCAGTGAATTTGGGACAGACACAGATACGCAGTATTTT. Translation gives CASSEFGTDTDTQYF.

This sequence joins TRBV2 and TRBJ2-1; tentatively, D is TRBD1 (5 bases). The length of the CDR3 is 15 residues. V was trimmed by 6 bases and J by 3 bases, leaving 15 bases between them. Looked up from germline, CDR1 is SNHLY and CDR2 is FYNNEI. CDR3: CASRPTDLVYNEQFF. The DNA for the CDR3 is TGTGCCAGCAGACCGACAGATTTAGTCTACAATGAGCAGTTCTTC.

This clonotype came up many times. The chain employs TRBV29-1 and TRBJ1-4; the D is unclear. CDR3 size: 14 residues. Trimming took 4 bases from V and 1 from J, leaving 10 bases between them. CDR1 and CDR2 (germline): SQVTM, ANQGSEA. The CDR3 DNA sequence: TGCAGCGTTGGAAATACGCTAACTAATGAAAAACTGTTTTTT. It codes for CSVGNTLTNEKLFF.

This clonotype has at least ten counts. V is TRBV9 and J is TRBJ2-2; D possibly corresponds to TRBD1 (7 bases). The CDR3 spans 17 residues. The V end was cut by 3 bases, the J end by 3 bases, with 18 bases between. CDR1 is SGDLS and CDR2 is YYNGEE in the germline V gene. The CDR3 loop reads CASSGGRGRGDTGELFF. CDR3 nucleotides: TGTGCCAGCAGCGGAGGACGTGGCAGGGGGGACACCGGGGAGCTGTTTTTT.

J is TRBJ1-5 and V is TRBV11-2; D is perhaps TRBD1 (5 bases). The CDR3 length is 15 residues. Germline V gene data show CDR1 as SGHAT and CDR2 as FQNNGV. V gave up 0 bases and J gave up 6 bases, with 12 bases separating them. The CDR3 spells CASSLDAGSGQPQHF. The CDR3, as DNA: TGTGCCAGCAGCTTAGATGCAGGGAGTGGTCAGCCCCAGCATTTT.

The V call is TRBV4-2, the J call TRBJ1-6, with no clear D. Germline V gene lookup returns CDR1 LGHNA and CDR2 YNFKEQ. Trimming removed 1 base from V and 0 bases from J, with 13 bases in between. The CDR3 spans 18 residues. The CDR3 spells CASSQGPSESSYNSPLHF. For the CDR3, the DNA is TGTGCCAGCAGCCAAGGACCCTCGGAGAGCTCCTATAATTCACCCCTCCACTTT.

This clonotype has ten or more counts. The chain employs TRBV27 and TRBJ1-6; 10 positions agree with TRBD1. CDR1 and CDR2 from the germline V gene are MNHEY and SMNVEV (reference sequence). V trimming: 6 bases; J trimming: 6 bases; junction bases outside the gene matches: 2. The CDR3 sequence is 14 residues long. The CDR3 protein is CASRGQGSNSPLHF. In DNA, the CDR3 is TGTGCCAGCAGGGGACAGGGGAGTAATTCACCCCTCCACTTT.

In its sample, this clonotype was seen many times. The chain couples TRBV10-3 to TRBJ2-3, with TRBD2 matching 7 bases. This CDR3 has 17 amino acids. With 9 bases clipped from V and 0 bases from J, the junction kept 15 bases outside the gene matches. Germline assignment: CDR1 ENHRY and CDR2 SYGVKD. The CDR3 DNA is TGTGCCATAACCCCAGGAGCGGGACGAGGGAGCACAGATACGCAGTATTTT. Translated, it gives CAITPGAGRGSTDTQYF.

This clonotype was seen a few times. The V gene is TRBV3-1, the J gene TRBJ2-1; 9 nucleotides match TRBD1. Per the germline V gene, CDR1 is LGHDT and CDR2 is YNNKEL (reference sequence). The CDR3 is 14 residues long. After removal of 10 bases from V and 5 bases from J, the junction contained 9 bases not matched to a gene. CDR3 amino acids: CATAGTGKHNEQFF. In nucleotides, the CDR3 is TGTGCCACCGCCGGGACAGGGAAACACAATGAGCAGTTCTTC.

This chain uses TRBV7-2 with TRBJ2-7; TRBD1 might be the D (5 bases). Between the trimmed V and J ends, which lost 5 bases and 2 bases, there was a span of 13 bases. The CDR3 totals 14 residues. CDR1 is SGHTA, CDR2 FQGNSA, per germline. The CDR3: CASSRVQVPYEQYF. The DNA of the CDR3 is TGTGCCAGCAGCCGCGTACAGGTCCCCTACGAGCAGTACTTC.

This clonotype was seen many times. The rearrangement joins TRBV11-2 to TRBJ2-6; no firm D call. The CDR3 has 15 amino acids. Per the germline V gene, CDR1 is SGHAT and CDR2 is FQNNGV. V lost 4 bases, J lost 0 bases, and 7 bases lay in between. The CDR3: CASSSFVSGANVLTF. In nucleotides, the CDR3 is TGTGCCAGCAGCTCTTTTGTCTCTGGGGCCAACGTCCTGACTTTC.

This clonotype was seen repeatedly, ten times or more. V usage is TRBV7-9 and J usage is TRBJ1-2; 12 bases agree with TRBD1. Germline-derived CDR1 and CDR2 are SEHNR and FQNEAQ (reference sequence). After removal of 5 bases from V and 9 bases from J, the junction contained 7 bases not matched to a gene. This CDR3 has 14 amino acids. CDR3 sequence reads: CASSVPGQGASYTF. Here the CDR3 DNA reads TGTGCCAGCAGCGTACCGGGACAGGGGGCGAGCTACACCTTC. Full variable domain (rest looked up from reference TRBV7-9 and TRBJ1-2): DTGVSQNPRHKITKRGQNVTFRCDPISEHNRLYWYRQTLGQGPEFLTYFQNEAQLEKSRLLSDRFSAERPKGSFSTLEIQRTEQGDSAMYLCASSVPGQGASYTFGSGTRLTVV.

This chain joins TRBV5-1 and TRBJ2-3; 7 bases are a match to TRBD2. The CDR3 has 14 amino acids. CDR1 and CDR2 from the germline V gene are SGHRS and YFSETQ. Unmatched junction bases numbered 2, after V lost 2 bases and J lost 2 bases. CDR3 region: CASSFAGDTDTQYF. In DNA form, the CDR3 reads TGCGCCAGCAGCTTCGCGGGAGACACAGATACGCAGTATTTT.

This sequence joins TRBV7-2 and TRBJ2-1, with 8 bases identical to TRBD2. CDR1 SGHTA and CDR2 FQGNSA come from the germline V gene. The CDR3 totals 17 residues. After removal of 2 bases from V and 4 bases from J, the junction contained 10 bases not matched to a gene. The CDR3 reads CASSLQGTSGYYNEQFF. CDR3 DNA sequence: TGTGCCAGCAGCTTACAGGGTACTAGCGGTTATTACAATGAGCAGTTCTTC.

This clonotype was counted at least ten times. This chain links TRBV3-1 with TRBJ2-3, with D tentatively TRBD2 (5 bases). Per the germline V gene, CDR1 is LGHDT and CDR2 is YNNKEL (reference sequence). This CDR3 comprises 15 residues. Trimming shortened V by 1 base and J by 5 bases, and 13 bases separated the two germline ends. DNA for the CDR3: TGTGCCAGCAGCCAAGGAGGGAGCTCCGGAGATACGCAGTATTTT. It translates to CASSQGGSSGDTQYF.

At least ten counts were recorded for this clonotype. This CDR3 reads CASSGGGQVRETQYF. CDR3 bases: TGTGCCAGCAGTGGCGGGGGCCAGGTTCGGGAGACCCAGTACTTC. The chain recombines TRBV6-1 with TRBJ2-5; D is perhaps TRBD2 (7 bases). The germline CDR1 and CDR2 sequences are MNHNS and SASEGT. V shed 4 bases and J shed 5 bases, with 17 bases lying between them. The CDR3 runs 15 residues.

Many counts were recorded for this clonotype. CDR3 sequence (DNA): TGCGCCAGTAAACAGAGCATTAGCTCCTACGAGCAGTACTTC. It translates to CASKQSISSYEQYF. This chain uses TRBV5-1 with TRBJ2-7, with D uncertain. The CDR3 consists of 14 residues. V was shortened by 8 bases and J by 0 bases, with 15 bases between the two germline ends. From germline, CDR1 is SGHRS and CDR2 YFSETQ.